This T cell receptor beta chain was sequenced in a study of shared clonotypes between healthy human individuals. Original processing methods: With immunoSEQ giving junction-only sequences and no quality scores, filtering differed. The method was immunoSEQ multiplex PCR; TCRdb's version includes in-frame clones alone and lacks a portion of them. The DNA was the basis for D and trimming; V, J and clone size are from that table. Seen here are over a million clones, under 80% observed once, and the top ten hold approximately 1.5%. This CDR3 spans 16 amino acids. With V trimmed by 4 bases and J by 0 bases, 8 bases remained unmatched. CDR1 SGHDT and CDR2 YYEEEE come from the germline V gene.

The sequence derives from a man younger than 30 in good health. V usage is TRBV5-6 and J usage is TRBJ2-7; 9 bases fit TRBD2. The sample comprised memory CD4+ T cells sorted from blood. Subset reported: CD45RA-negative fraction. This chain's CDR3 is CASSQDLAGISYEQYF. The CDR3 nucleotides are TGTGCCAGCAGCCAAGACCTAGCGGGGATCTCCTACGAGCAGTACTTC.